A single sample is the source of the 14 T cell receptor beta chains below, sequenced in a study of blood T cell repertoires in COVID-19. TCRdb's copy holds only in-frame clones and misses some; the assay was immunoSEQ multiplex PCR. Here the sample spans 200,000 to 250,000 clones, 70% to 90% being singletons. The sequencing sample was made of PBMCs or T cells enriched from blood (not recorded which). These receptors were collected from a woman aged 40-49 years with acute COVID-19.

The V call is TRBV18, the J call TRBJ2-5; no reliable D call. Germline values: CDR1 KGHSH, CDR2 LQKENI. The CDR3 runs to 14 residues. Deletions cut 0 bases from V and 4 bases from J, with 9 bases between. The chain's CDR3 is CASSPPLGGETQYF. For the CDR3, the DNA is TGTGCCAGCTCACCACCGCTCGGCGGAGAGACCCAGTACTTC.

The rearrangement uses TRBV28 and TRBJ1-2; 9 positions agree with TRBD1. The CDR3 is 15 amino acids. Trimming took 2 bases from V and 6 from J; bases not matched to a gene: 7. The germline CDR1 and CDR2 sequences are MDHEN and SYDVKM. The DNA for the CDR3 is TGTGCCAGCAGTTTACAGGACAGGGGTACCCATGGCTACACCTTC. Translating gives CASSLQDRGTHGYTF.

The V call is TRBV6-1, the J call TRBJ2-3, with a possible D match to TRBD1 (5 bases). V was pared by 7 bases and J by 5 bases, with 7 bases between. Germline CDR1 is MNHNS and CDR2 is SASEGT. This CDR3 comprises 11 residues. The CDR3 nucleotides read TGTGCCAGCAAGGGGCGAGATACGCAGTATTTT. This codes for CASKGRDTQYF.

This clone has just one count. The chain carries TRBV7-2 and TRBJ1-2; 7 bases map to TRBD1. This CDR3 spans 15 amino acids. V shed 2 bases, J shed 3 bases, and the junction held 6 bases outside the gene matches. Germline V CDR1 and CDR2: SGHTA, FQGNSA. The CDR3 DNA sequence: TGTGCCAGCAGCTTACAAACGGGACAGCACTATGGCTACACCTTC. Residues: CASSLQTGQHYGYTF.

V gene TRBV28 combines with J gene TRBJ2-1; TRBD2 matches at 10 bases. Germline V CDR1 and CDR2: MDHEN, SYDVKM. With 2 bases clipped from V and 6 bases from J, the junction kept 4 bases outside the gene matches. The CDR3 has 15 amino acids. The CDR3 reads CASSLMASGSNEQFF. The CDR3, as DNA: TGTGCCAGCAGTTTAATGGCTAGCGGGAGCAATGAGCAGTTCTTC.

This clone was seen a few times. The rearrangement uses TRBV19 and TRBJ1-5; 8 bases are a match to TRBD1. This CDR3 has 16 amino acids. The V gene's germline CDR1 is LNHDA and CDR2 SQIVND (reference sequence). V gave up 3 bases and J gave up 4 bases; unmatched junction bases: 8. CDR3 loop: CASSIPGRGLNQPQHF. CDR3 bases: TGTGCCAGTAGTATCCCGGGCAGGGGGCTTAATCAGCCCCAGCATTTT.

CDR3 residues: CAWSVPAGGRETQYF. DNA for the CDR3: TGTGCCTGGAGTGTACCGGCAGGGGGCCGGGAGACCCAGTACTTC. The V call is TRBV30, the J call TRBJ2-5; 8 bases agree with TRBD1. V was clipped by 0 bases and J by 5 bases; unmatched bases: 8. CDR1 GTSNPN and CDR2 SVGIG come from the germline V gene (reference sequence). The CDR3 covers 15 residues.

This chain joins TRBV19 and TRBJ1-2, with D hard to call. The V end was cut by 4 bases, the J end by 8 bases, with 8 bases between. The CDR3 consists of 11 residues. The germline CDR1 and CDR2 sequences are LNHDA and SQIVND (reference sequence). CDR3: CASSTDRGYTF. CDR3 nucleotides: TGTGCCAGTAGTACCGATCGGGGCTACACCTTC.

This chain connects TRBV11-3 to TRBJ1-1, with D possibly TRBD1 on 6 matching bases. Trimming stripped 2 bases from V and 3 bases from J, with 10 bases between. The CDR3 totals 14 residues. Germline CDR1 reads SGHNT; CDR2 reads YENEEA. The CDR3 here is CASSLQGYDTEAFF. The DNA for the CDR3 is TGTGCCAGCAGCTTACAGGGGTACGACACTGAAGCTTTCTTT.

The chain employs TRBV5-4 and TRBJ1-1; D gene ambiguous. CDR1 is SGHNT and CDR2 is YYREEE in the germline V gene (reference sequence). This CDR3 region has 14 residues. V gave up 1 base and J gave up 1 base, with 8 bases separating them. The CDR3 spells CASSLPSRNTEAFF. The CDR3 bases are TGTGCCAGCAGCTTGCCCTCCAGGAACACTGAAGCTTTCTTT.

V usage is TRBV19 and J usage is TRBJ1-1; possibly TRBD1 for D (6 bases). Germline assignment: CDR1 LNHDA and CDR2 SQIVND (reference sequence). The CDR3 is made up of 14 amino acids. V lost 5 bases, J lost 3 bases, and 13 bases lay in between. This CDR3 reads CASSPPTGYTEAFF. In DNA, the CDR3 is TGTGCCAGTAGTCCTCCGACAGGATACACTGAAGCTTTCTTT. Full variable domain (rest looked up from reference TRBV19 and TRBJ1-1): DGGITQSPKYLFRKEGQNVTLSCEQNLNHDAMYWYRQDPGQGLRLIYYSQIVNDFQKGDIAEGYSVSREKKESFPLTVTSAQKNPTAFYLCASSPPTGYTEAFFGQGTRLTVV.

CDR3 nucleotides: TGTGCCAGCAGCCAAGGCCGGGAGCAGAATGAGCAGTTCTTC. Amino acids: CASSQGREQNEQFF. The J gene is TRBJ2-1, the V gene TRBV3-1 (or the pseudogene TRBV3-2); possibly TRBD2 for D (6 bases). V was cut by 1 base and J by 7 bases, with 11 bases left in between. CDR1 is LGHDT and CDR2 is YNNKEL in the germline V gene (reference sequence). This CDR3 comprises 14 residues.

This chain uses TRBV7-8 with TRBJ1-6; D is uncertain. Germline V CDR1 and CDR2: SGHVS, FQNEAQ. V lost 8 bases and J 6 bases, leaving 14 bases between the germline ends. The CDR3 loop spans 14 amino acids. CDR3 sequence reads: CASGSGEVNSPLHF. The CDR3 DNA is TGTGCCAGCGGCTCCGGAGAGGTTAATTCACCCCTCCACTTT.

This rearrangement joins TRBV30 to TRBJ1-6; D is undetermined. Germline lookup yields CDR1 GTSNPN and CDR2 SVGIG (reference sequence). V was cut by 2 bases and J by 0 bases, with 14 bases left in between. The CDR3 has 17 amino acids. As DNA, the CDR3 is TGTGCCTGGAGTCTGAGGGAGTCTCGCTCCTATAATTCACCCCTCCACTTT. Its translation is CAWSLRESRSYNSPLHF.